One sample yielded the 21 T cell receptor beta chains listed below, sequenced in a study of vaccination effects on CD4 cells after COVID-19. Repertoires were generated with immunoSEQ multiplex PCR, while TCRdb's copy carries only in-frame clones and drops some. Among about 38,000 clones, 55% to 75% were seen once, and the ten largest hold about 22%. Before any sequencing was done, the ViraFEST assay used viral peptide pools to expand antigen-specific CD4+ T cells. Investigators separated out CD4+ T cells once around nine days of culture had passed. None of the vaccinated had previously contracted SARS-CoV-2, and their nucleocapsid antibodies tested negative. No cognate antigen is known for these TCRs. Source: CD4+ T cells from PBMCs cultured with SARS-CoV-2 spike peptides, taken before COVID-19 vaccination. The receptors were gathered from a human donor who received a COVID-19 vaccine.

This chain links TRBV7-8 with TRBJ1-2; 7 bases align to TRBD1. Germline V gene lookup returns CDR1 SGHVS and CDR2 FQNEAQ. There are 14 residues in the CDR3. The V gene end was trimmed by 6 bases and the J gene end by 2 bases; junction bases not matched to a gene: 6. CDR3 in amino acids: CASSVDRVNYGYTF. The CDR3 nucleotides are TGTGCCAGCAGTGTAGACAGGGTCAACTATGGCTACACCTTC.

This clone was counted a few times. The chain uses TRBV7-6 and TRBJ2-7; 7 bases fit TRBD2. CDR3 length equals 16 residues. With 2 bases clipped from V and 7 bases from J, the junction kept 14 bases outside the gene matches. Germline assignment: CDR1 SGHVS and CDR2 FNYEAQ. The CDR3 DNA reads TGTGCCAGCAGCTTATCCGCGGGAGCCCTCGCTCATGAGCAGTACTTC. Amino acids: CASSLSAGALAHEQYF.

The chain uses TRBV30 and TRBJ2-1; 11 positions agree with TRBD2. CDR3 length: 18 amino acids. V gave up 4 bases and J gave up 4 bases; unmatched junction bases: 15. CDR1 is GTSNPN, CDR2 SVGIG, per germline (reference sequence). CDR3 amino acids: CAWNRARLAGGPYNEQFF. The CDR3 DNA reads as TGTGCCTGGAACCGCGCCCGCTTAGCGGGAGGGCCTTACAATGAGCAGTTCTTC.

This chain uses TRBV21-1 with TRBJ2-2; the table's D call, TRBD1, was not checked against the DNA. TRBV21-1 is shown as a pseudogene. The length of the CDR3 is 18 residues. The CDR3 here is CASSILLGTEQATGELFF. The CDR3 DNA is TGTGCCAGCAGCATCCTATTAGGGACAGAACAGGCCACCGGGGAGCTGTTTTTT.

This chain links TRBV9 with TRBJ1-6; possibly TRBD1 for D (5 bases). The CDR3 runs 14 residues. V lost 0 bases and J 9 bases, leaving 10 bases between the germline ends. Germline CDR1 is SGDLS and CDR2 is YYNGEE. The CDR3 here is CASSVEGEGSPLHF. In nucleotides, the CDR3 is TGTGCCAGCAGCGTAGAAGGGGAAGGTTCACCCCTCCACTTT.

This sequence joins TRBV12-3 or TRBV12-4 and TRBJ2-3, with no clear D. CDR3 length: 10 amino acids. Trimming took 5 bases from V and 11 from J, leaving 8 bases between them. In DNA, the CDR3 is TGTGCCAGCAGTCCCGAAAAGCAGTATTTT. Translation: CASSPEKQYF.

The genes are TRBV5-1 and TRBJ1-1; D gene ambiguous. CDR3 size: 13 residues. CDR1 is SGHRS, CDR2 YFSETQ, per germline. Trimming stripped 1 base from V and 7 bases from J, with 11 bases between. The CDR3, as DNA: TGCGCCAGCAGCTTGTCCGGCCTAGATGAAGCTTTCTTT. Protein sequence: CASSLSGLDEAFF.

The chain is built from TRBV12-2 and TRBJ2-7; the table calls TRBD2, which could not be checked here. TRBV12-2 is recorded as a pseudogene. The CDR3 contains 17 residues. The CDR3 loop is CASRLVVSGGASYEQYF. The DNA of the CDR3 is TGTGCAAGTCGCTTAGTCGTTAGCGGGGGAGCTTCCTACGAGCAGTACTTC.

CDR3 region: CASSYANQPQHF. As DNA, the CDR3 is TGTGCCAGCAGCTATGCTAATCAGCCCCAGCATTTT. V is TRBV5-8 and J is TRBJ1-5; the D is unclear. Germline V gene data show CDR1 as SGHTS and CDR2 as YDEGEE. V lost 3 bases and J lost 4, with 5 bases in between. The CDR3 is 12 amino acids.

J is TRBJ1-3 and V is TRBV29-1; weak D call: TRBD1 (5 bases). The germline V gene encodes CDR1 SQVTM and CDR2 ANQGSEA. Trimming stripped 7 bases from V and 0 bases from J, with 10 bases between. CDR3 length: 13 residues. Here the CDR3 DNA reads TGCAGCGCTAGGGGTCCCTCTGGAAACACCATATATTTT. Translation: CSARGPSGNTIYF.

The rearrangement links TRBV27 to TRBJ2-5, with D tentatively TRBD2 (6 bases). CDR1 is MNHEY and CDR2 is SMNVEV in the germline V gene (reference sequence). This CDR3 is built from 15 residues. Trimming left V 2 bases short and J 0 bases short, with 10 bases between. The DNA for the CDR3 is TGTGCCAGCAGTTTAGAGGGACTTCACCAAGAGACCCAGTACTTC. It codes for CASSLEGLHQETQYF.

The genes are TRBV30 and TRBJ1-6; D might be TRBD1 (6 bases). Germline-derived CDR1 and CDR2 are GTSNPN and SVGIG (reference sequence). V lost 2 bases and J 10 bases, leaving 18 bases between the germline ends. The CDR3 is 15 residues long. The CDR3 here is CAWSTGLGGHSPLHF. DNA for the CDR3: TGTGCCTGGAGTACAGGGTTAGGGGGTCACTCACCCCTCCACTTT.

CDR3 in amino acids: CASSPEAGPNGYTF. In DNA, the CDR3 is TGTGCCAGCAGCCCCGAGGCAGGGCCTAATGGCTACACCTTC. This chain links TRBV5-5 with TRBJ1-2, with D possibly being TRBD1 (5 bases). This CDR3 spans 14 amino acids. Germline CDR1 SGHKS, CDR2 YYEKEE (reference sequence). Trimming stripped 4 bases from V and 6 bases from J, with 16 bases between.

The V and J genes are TRBV19 and TRBJ1-2; possibly TRBD1 for D (5 bases). V lost 9 bases and J lost 8, with 22 bases in between. CDR1 is LNHDA, CDR2 SQIVND, per germline (reference sequence). The length of the CDR3 is 14 residues. CDR3: CASGTGAPREGYTF. CDR3 in DNA: TGTGCCAGCGGTACCGGGGCCCCGCGAGAGGGCTACACCTTC. Full variable domain (remainder filled in from reference TRBV19 and TRBJ1-2): DGGITQSPKYLFRKEGQNVTLSCEQNLNHDAMYWYRQDPGQGLRLIYYSQIVNDFQKGDIAEGYSVSREKKESFPLTVTSAQKNPTAFYLCASGTGAPREGYTFGSGTRLTVV.

This clone was counted once. The chain links TRBV7-6 to TRBJ1-4; D is undetermined. V lost 1 base, J lost 5 bases, and 11 bases lay in between. The germline V gene has CDR1 SGHVS and CDR2 FNYEAQ. The CDR3 sequence is 15 residues long. The CDR3 DNA is TGTGCCAGCAGCTTAGGGCCAGGTGGAAATGAAAAACTGTTTTTT. Amino acids: CASSLGPGGNEKLFF.

The chain links TRBV5-1 to TRBJ2-5; 12 bases align to TRBD2. This CDR3 region has 14 residues. CDR1 and CDR2 from the germline V gene are SGHRS and YFSETQ. The V segment lost 3 bases and the J segment 4 bases; nucleotides outside the gene matches: 1. In DNA, the CDR3 is TGCGCCAGCAGCTCGGGACTAGCGGGAGAGACCCAGTACTTC. It yields the protein CASSSGLAGETQYF.

The chain is built from TRBV14 and TRBJ1-2; no reliable D call. The CDR3 is made up of 13 amino acids. V was clipped by 4 bases and J by 3 bases, with 9 bases between them. CDR1 and CDR2 (germline): SGHDN, FVKESK. The chain's CDR3 is CASSLITHYGYTF. The CDR3 DNA follows: TGTGCCAGCAGCCTTATCACCCACTATGGCTACACCTTC. Using reference TRBV14 and TRBJ1-2 for the parts outside the CDR3, the full variable domain is EAGVTQFPSHSVIEKGQTVTLRCDPISGHDNLYWYRRVMGKEIKFLLHFVKESKQDESGMPNNRFLAERTGGTYSTLKVQPAELEDSGVYFCASSLITHYGYTFGSGTRLTVV.

The chain combines TRBV4-1 with TRBJ2-1; 7 bases agree with TRBD2. J was trimmed by 7 bases and V by 2 bases; bases with no gene match: 20. CDR1 is MGHRA, CDR2 YSYEKL, per germline. This CDR3 region has 19 residues. The CDR3 reads CASSQRGLPGAVGRNEQFF. The DNA for the CDR3 is TGCGCCAGCAGCCAAAGGGGACTACCCGGAGCGGTTGGGAGGAATGAGCAGTTCTTC.

V gene TRBV28 combines with J gene TRBJ2-3; a weak D match, TRBD2 (6 bases). CDR3 size: 17 residues. Deletions cut 1 base from V and 3 bases from J, with 17 bases between. Germline CDR1 MDHEN, CDR2 SYDVKM. Here the CDR3 DNA reads TGTGCCAGCAGTTTATCTCCGACTAGGACGAGGACAGATACGCAGTATTTT. This translates into CASSLSPTRTRTDTQYF. Drawing the rest from reference TRBV28 and TRBJ2-3, the complete variable domain is DVKVTQSSRYLVKRTGEKVFLECVQDMDHENMFWYRQDPGLGLRLIYFSYDVKMKEKGDIPEGYSVSREKKERFSLILESASTNQTSMYLCASSLSPTRTRTDTQYFGPGTRLTVL.

The rearrangement links TRBV3-1 (or the pseudogene TRBV3-2) to TRBJ2-2; 7 bases map to TRBD2. The V gene end was trimmed by 1 base and the J gene end by 7 bases; junction bases not matched to a gene: 6. The CDR3 has 15 residues. Germline CDR1 and CDR2: LGHDT and YNNKEL (reference sequence). This chain's CDR3 is CASSQGIWGGGELFF. CDR3 DNA: TGTGCCAGCAGCCAAGGGATCTGGGGGGGCGGGGAGCTGTTTTTT.

For this clone: Other nucleotide sequences in the sample specify the same CDR3. V is TRBV19 and J is TRBJ2-1; a weak D match, TRBD2 (6 bases). Trimming cost V 6 bases and J 4 bases, with 10 bases left between them. Looked up from germline, CDR1 is LNHDA and CDR2 is SQIVND (reference sequence). The CDR3 runs to 13 residues. DNA for the CDR3: TGTGCCAGTAGCGGGAGAGGGTACAATGAGCAGTTCTTC. This sequence encodes CASSGRGYNEQFF.